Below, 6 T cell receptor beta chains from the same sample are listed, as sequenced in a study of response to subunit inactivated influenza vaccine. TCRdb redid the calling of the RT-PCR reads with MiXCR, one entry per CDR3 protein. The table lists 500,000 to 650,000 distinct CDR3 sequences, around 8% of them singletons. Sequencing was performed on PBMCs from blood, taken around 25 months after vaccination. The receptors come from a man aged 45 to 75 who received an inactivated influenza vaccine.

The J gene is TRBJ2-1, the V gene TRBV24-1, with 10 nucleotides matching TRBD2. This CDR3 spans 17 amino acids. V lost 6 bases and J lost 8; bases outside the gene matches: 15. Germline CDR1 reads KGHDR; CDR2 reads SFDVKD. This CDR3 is CATSSTPGSGRADEQFF. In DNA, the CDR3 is TGTGCCACCAGTTCCACCCCCGGCAGCGGGAGGGCCGATGAGCAGTTCTTC.

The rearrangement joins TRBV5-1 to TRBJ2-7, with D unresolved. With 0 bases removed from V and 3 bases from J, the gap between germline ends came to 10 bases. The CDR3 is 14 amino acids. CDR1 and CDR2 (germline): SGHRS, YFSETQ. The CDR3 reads CASSLASRSYEQYF. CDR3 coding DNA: TGCGCCAGCAGCTTGGCAAGCAGAAGCTACGAGCAGTACTTC.

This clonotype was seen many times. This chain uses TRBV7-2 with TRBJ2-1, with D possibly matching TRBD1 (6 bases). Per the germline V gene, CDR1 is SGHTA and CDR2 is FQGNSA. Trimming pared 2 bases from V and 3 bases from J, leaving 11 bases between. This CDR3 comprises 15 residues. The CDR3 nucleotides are TGTGCCAGCAGCTTAACCAGGGGTGTCTACAATGAGCAGTTCTTC. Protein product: CASSLTRGVYNEQFF.

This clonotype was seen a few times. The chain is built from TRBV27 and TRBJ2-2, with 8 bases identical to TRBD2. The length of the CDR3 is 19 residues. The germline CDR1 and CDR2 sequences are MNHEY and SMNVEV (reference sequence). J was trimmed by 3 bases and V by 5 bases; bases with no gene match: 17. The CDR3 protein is CASSTNPSGLAGYTGELFF. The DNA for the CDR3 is TGTGCCAGCAGTACAAACCCCTCGGGGTTAGCGGGATACACCGGGGAGCTGTTTTTT.

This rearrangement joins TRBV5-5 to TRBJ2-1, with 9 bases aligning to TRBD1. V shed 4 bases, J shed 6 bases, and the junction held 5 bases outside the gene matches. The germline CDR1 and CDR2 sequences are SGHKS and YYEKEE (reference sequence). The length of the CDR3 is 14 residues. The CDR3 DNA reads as TGTGCCAGCAGCGCGGGGACAGGGCCCAATGAGCAGTTCTTC. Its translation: CASSAGTGPNEQFF.

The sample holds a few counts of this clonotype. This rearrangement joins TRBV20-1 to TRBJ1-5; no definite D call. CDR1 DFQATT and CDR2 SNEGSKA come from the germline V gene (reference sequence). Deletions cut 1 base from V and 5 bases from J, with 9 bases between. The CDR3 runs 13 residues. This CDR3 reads CSARVSADQPQHF. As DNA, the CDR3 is TGCAGTGCTAGAGTGTCAGCAGATCAGCCCCAGCATTTT.